A single sample gave rise to the 5 T cell receptor beta chains below, sequenced in a study of blood T cell repertoires in COVID-19. Some clones are missing from TCRdb's copy, which holds only in-frame ones; the method was immunoSEQ multiplex PCR. The sample carries under 500,000 clones, 75% to 90% recorded once. The sample was peripheral blood. The source is a woman in her 30s with acute or convalescent COVID-19.

The chain combines TRBV29-1 with TRBJ1-1, with 8 bases that match TRBD1. Looked up from germline, CDR1 is SQVTM and CDR2 is ANQGSEA. J gave up 5 bases and V 0 bases, and 11 bases lay outside the gene matches. This CDR3 has 16 residues. The CDR3 reads CSVEDLTGAGYTEAFF. The CDR3 DNA is TGCAGCGTTGAAGATCTGACAGGGGCGGGTTATACTGAAGCTTTCTTT.

This sequence joins TRBV2 and TRBJ2-1; D call uncertain. Germline CDR1 SNHLY, CDR2 FYNNEI. The CDR3 contains 13 residues. V shed 4 bases and J shed 7 bases, with 11 bases lying between them. CDR3 residues: CASSVPIRNEQFF. In DNA, the CDR3 is TGTGCCAGCAGTGTGCCTATCCGAAATGAGCAGTTCTTC.

The V and J genes are TRBV11-2 and TRBJ2-7, with a tentative D call TRBD1 (6 bases). This CDR3 has 15 amino acids. V lost 3 bases and J 2 bases, leaving 14 bases between the germline ends. Germline assignment: CDR1 SGHAT and CDR2 FQNNGV. DNA for the CDR3: TGTGCCAGCAGCTTCACAGGGTTAGGAGCCTACGAGCAGTACTTC. This gives the protein CASSFTGLGAYEQYF.

The chain links TRBV9 to TRBJ2-2; 9 bases are shared with TRBD1. Trimming at V came to 0 bases and at J to 1 base, leaving 10 bases not matched to a gene. CDR3 length equals 19 residues. In germline, CDR1 is SGDLS, CDR2 YYNGEE. CDR3 residues: CASSVVSMGQGRNTGELFF. CDR3 nucleotide sequence: TGTGCCAGCAGCGTAGTTTCTATGGGACAGGGACGGAACACCGGGGAGCTGTTTTTT. The full variable domain, completed using reference TRBV9 and TRBJ2-2, is DSGVTQTPKHLITATGQRVTLRCSPRSGDLSVYWYQQSLDQGLQFLIQYYNGEERAKGNILERFSAQQFPDLHSELNLSSLELGDSALYFCASSVVSMGQGRNTGELFFGEGSRLTVL.

This chain joins TRBV27 and TRBJ2-1; 9 bases align to TRBD2. Trimming took 2 bases from V and 9 from J; bases not matched to a gene: 8. This CDR3 is 15 amino acids long. CDR1 is MNHEY, CDR2 SMNVEV, per germline (reference sequence). The CDR3 here is CASSLVAGGQPEQFF. CDR3 coding DNA: TGTGCCAGCAGTTTAGTGGCGGGGGGGCAGCCTGAGCAGTTCTTC.